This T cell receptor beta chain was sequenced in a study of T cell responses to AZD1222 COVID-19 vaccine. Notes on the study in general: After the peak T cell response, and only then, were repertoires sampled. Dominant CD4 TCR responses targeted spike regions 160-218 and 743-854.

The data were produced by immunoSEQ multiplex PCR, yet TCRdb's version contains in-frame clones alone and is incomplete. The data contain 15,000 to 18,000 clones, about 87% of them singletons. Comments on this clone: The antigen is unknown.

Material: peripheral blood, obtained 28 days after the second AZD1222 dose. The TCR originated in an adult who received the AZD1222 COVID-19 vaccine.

The CDR3 nucleotides are TGCGCCAGCAGCTTGTCGGAGGATACGCAGTATTTT. Protein product: CASSLSEDTQYF. The chain couples TRBV5-1 to TRBJ2-3, with no clear D. V was pared by 1 base and J by 6 bases, with 6 bases between. Germline-derived CDR1 and CDR2 are SGHRS and YFSETQ. The CDR3 runs 12 residues.